This T cell receptor (beta chain) was identified during a study of cytomegalovirus exposure and HLA in healthy donors. Overall study results and limits: Trimming of TCR beta V- and J-genes showed a link, identified in a later analysis, to a missense DCLRE1C variant. Among TCR beta chains of equal frequency, HLA-associated ones were more clonally expanded in a later analysis.

As for the donors, each was a healthy bone marrow donor. The PCR used 60 Vbeta and 13 Jbeta primers. Clones were sequenced by immunoSEQ multiplex PCR, and TCRdb holds only the in-frame ones, with some missing. This table has some 130,000 clones, 65% to 90% appearing once. This clone has more than one count but fewer than ten. Its specificity is not known. The CDR3 extends over 17 amino acids. V gave up 3 bases and J gave up 1 base; unmatched junction bases: 10. Per the germline V gene, CDR1 is SGHKS and CDR2 is YYEKEE (reference sequence). The sequence came from a male donor in good health and CMV-seropositive. The genes are TRBV5-5 and TRBJ2-5; 9 bases match TRBD2. Specimen: PBMCs. The CDR3 reads CASSWRAISGSQETQYF. In nucleotides, the CDR3 is TGTGCCAGCAGCTGGAGGGCGATTAGCGGGAGCCAAGAGACCCAGTACTTC.